The source of this T cell receptor beta chain is a study of cytomegalovirus exposure and HLA in healthy donors. Turning to this clone: Its specificity is not known.

60 Vbeta and 13 Jbeta primers were used in PCR. Using immunoSEQ multiplex PCR, the repertoire was profiled, and TCRdb retains in-frame clones only, with some absent. The sample shows about 88,000 clones, roughly three quarters of them seen only once. The CDR3 extends over 13 amino acids. With 0 bases removed from V and 7 bases from J, the gap between germline ends came to 11 bases. Germline V CDR1 and CDR2: SGHRS, YFSETQ. Study-wide results and limits: TCR beta sequences reportedly predicted most subjects' HLA-A and HLA-B alleles accurately. A later analysis showed that HLA-associated TCR beta chains had undergone more clonal expansion than equally common others. Several top significant clusters appeared, in a later analysis, to be linked to common viral pathogens.

Sequences were obtained from PBMCs. The chain couples TRBV5-1 to TRBJ2-7; perhaps TRBD2 as D (5 bases). The receptor comes from a woman in her thirties or forties in good health and CMV-seronegative. The CDR3 spells CASSLEATGEQYF. Written as DNA, the CDR3 is TGCGCCAGCAGCTTGGAAGCAACGGGGGAGCAGTACTTC.